The sequence of this T cell receptor (beta chain) was determined in a study of beta chain features in type 1 diabetes. Study-wide background: Across the samples, approximately 110,000,000 sorted cells were examined in total. Overall study results and limits: Significant though moderate, a shortening of TCRB CDR3s appeared in all four CD4+ subsets of Type 1 diabetes patients.

On this clone itself: Its antigen is unknown.

V trimming: 5 bases; J trimming: 4 bases; junction bases outside the gene matches: 3. This CDR3 contains 14 residues. Germline CDR1 reads MNHEY; CDR2 reads SVGAGI. All of the isolated RNA was reverse transcribed, so expressed TCRB transcripts were sequenced. The average read count of naive, central memory and regulatory T cell samples was a few million. Data came from immunoSEQ multiplex PCR; TCRdb stores just in-frame clones and leaves some out. Of 200,000 to 300,000 clones in the sample, approximately 15% were seen once. A sort by CD45RO/CCR7/CD25/CD127/CD95/CD27 yielded CD4+ naive, central memory, regulatory and stem cell-like memory cells.

The receptor's source is a man younger than 45 with type 1 diabetes. The source material was naive CD4+ T cells from blood. The chain recombines TRBV6-5 with TRBJ2-3, with TRBD2 identical over 10 bases. CDR3 protein: CASSSGGVPDTQYF. DNA for the CDR3: TGTGCCAGCAGTAGCGGGGGGGTACCAGATACGCAGTATTTT.